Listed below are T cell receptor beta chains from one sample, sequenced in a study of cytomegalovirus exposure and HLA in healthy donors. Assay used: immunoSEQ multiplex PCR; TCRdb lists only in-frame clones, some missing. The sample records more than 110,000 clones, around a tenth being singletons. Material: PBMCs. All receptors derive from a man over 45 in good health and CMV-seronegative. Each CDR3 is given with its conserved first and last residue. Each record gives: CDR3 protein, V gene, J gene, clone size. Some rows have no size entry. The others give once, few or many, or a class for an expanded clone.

CATSREQGKGSPLHF,TRBV2,TRBJ1-6,NA
CASSRDSYYEQYF,TRBV7-2,TRBJ2-7,few
CASSEMSGLPYEQYF,TRBV6-1,TRBJ2-7,few
CASSRNGEVLFF,TRBV5-1,TRBJ1-4,NA
CASSKPSGYNEQFF,TRBV2,TRBJ2-1,few
CASSFGQGQYGYTF,TRBV9,TRBJ1-2,NA
CASSAQAGRVETQYF,TRBV2,TRBJ2-5,few
CASSLDQGDYGYTF,TRBV7-9,TRBJ1-2,NA
CASSSWAGGLNTGELFF,TRBV4-1,TRBJ2-2,NA
CASTQAGGNNEQFF,TRBV27,TRBJ2-1,NA
CASSLPRDTYEQYF,TRBV28,TRBJ2-7,few
CASSPGTGTDTQYF,TRBV7-3,TRBJ2-3,NA
CASSVFSGGGPNSPLHF,TRBV9,TRBJ1-6,few
CASSSEGQGRAFF,TRBV5-1,TRBJ1-1,NA
CASSYDLRDTIYF,TRBV6-5,TRBJ1-3,few
CASSTVQGVPQHF,TRBV6-1,TRBJ1-5,NA
CASRGPGYEQYF,TRBV6-5,TRBJ2-7,few